This TCR beta chain was captured in a study of T cell repertoires in cytomegalovirus infection. The sample holds a few counts of this clonotype. TCRdb ran MiXCR on the reads and lists one entry per CDR3 protein. The sample contains 150,000 to 200,000 distinct CDR3 sequences, roughly an eighth of which appear only once. Germline V CDR1 and CDR2: SGHDT, YYEEEE. The CDR3 covers 16 residues. Trimming cost V 0 bases and J 0 bases, with 10 bases left between them. The chain has TRBV5-6 and TRBJ1-3; D remains unclear. This receptor was obtained from a human donor in good health (CMV status not recorded). Some clones in this sample may be carry-over from other donors' samples. What was sequenced was PBMCs. The chain's CDR3 is CASSLEAVPSGNTIYF. CDR3 nucleotide sequence: TGTGCCAGCAGCTTGGAGGCGGTCCCCTCTGGAAACACCATATATTTT.